What follows is one T cell receptor beta chain and its context. The protocol was immunoSEQ multiplex PCR, while the TCRdb copy is restricted to in-frame clones and leaves out a portion. Of approximately 110,000 clones listed, around 94% are singletons. The length of the CDR3 is 14 residues. Unmatched junction bases numbered 5, after V lost 6 bases and J lost 3 bases. From germline, CDR1 is KGHSH and CDR2 LQKENI. This sample was included in a study of cytomegalovirus exposure and HLA in healthy donors. Specimen: PBMCs. This rearrangement joins TRBV18 to TRBJ2-5, with TRBD1 matching 9 bases. This clonotype originated in a woman between 18 and 29 years old in good health and CMV-seronegative. CDR3 amino acids: CASSRQGGEETQYF. The CDR3 nucleotides read TGTGCCAGCTCCCGACAGGGGGGAGAAGAGACCCAGTACTTC.